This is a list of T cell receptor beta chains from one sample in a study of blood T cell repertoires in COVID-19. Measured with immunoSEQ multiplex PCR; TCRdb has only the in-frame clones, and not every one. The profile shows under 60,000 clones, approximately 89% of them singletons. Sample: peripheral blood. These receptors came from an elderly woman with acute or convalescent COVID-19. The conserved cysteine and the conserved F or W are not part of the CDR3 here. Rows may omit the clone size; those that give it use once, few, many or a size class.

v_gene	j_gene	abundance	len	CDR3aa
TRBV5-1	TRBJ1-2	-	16	ASSLSVSGTGGGYGYT
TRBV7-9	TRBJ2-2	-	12	ASSLTANTGELF
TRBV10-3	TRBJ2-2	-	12	AINRGPNTGELF
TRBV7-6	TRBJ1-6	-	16	ASSATRGPSSYNSPLH
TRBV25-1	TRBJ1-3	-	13	ASSEQGRNGNTIY
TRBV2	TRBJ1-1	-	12	ASSDSWRDTEAF
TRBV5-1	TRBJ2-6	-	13	ASSLQVSGANVLT
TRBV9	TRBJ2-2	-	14	ASSPAGAEITGELF
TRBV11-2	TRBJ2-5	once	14	ASSLVTGGAVETQY
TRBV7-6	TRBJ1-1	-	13	ASSSRQGQDTEAF
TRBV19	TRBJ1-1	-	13	ASSPSGGMNTEAF
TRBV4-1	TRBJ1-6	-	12	ASSQVLRGGYLH
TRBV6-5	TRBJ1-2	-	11	ASSYELNYGYT
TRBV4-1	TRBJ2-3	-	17	ASSPTLFWGQGRSDTQY
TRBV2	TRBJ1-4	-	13	ASSEGQGANEKLF
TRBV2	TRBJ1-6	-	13	ASSVFQGVGSPLH
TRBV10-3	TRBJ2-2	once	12	AISADRGSGELF
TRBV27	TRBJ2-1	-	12	ASRWDRGSNEQF
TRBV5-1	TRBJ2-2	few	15	ASSTRGQTANTGELF
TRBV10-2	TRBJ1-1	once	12	ASSDQQGVTEAF
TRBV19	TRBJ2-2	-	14	ASSKWTSGGSGELF
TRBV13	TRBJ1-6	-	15	ASSLGRFSSYNSPLH
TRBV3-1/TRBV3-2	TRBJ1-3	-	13	ASSPTGNSGNTIY
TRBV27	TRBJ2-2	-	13	ASRQGPLNTGELF
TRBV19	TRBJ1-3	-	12	ASNTRHSGNTIY
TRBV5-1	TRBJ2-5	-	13	ASSLAQGTQETQY
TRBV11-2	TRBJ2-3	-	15	ASSLFGASGGADTQY
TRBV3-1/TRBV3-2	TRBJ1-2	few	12	ASSQKPRVYGYT
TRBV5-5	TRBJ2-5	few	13	ASSPGQGYQETQY
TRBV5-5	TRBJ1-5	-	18	ASSLRLLTGLGESNQPQH
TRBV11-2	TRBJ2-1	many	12	ASSLDRRGNEQF
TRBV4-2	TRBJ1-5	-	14	ASSQDLGGRGQPQH
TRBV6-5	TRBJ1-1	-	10	ASLGGNTEAF
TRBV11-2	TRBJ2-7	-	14	ASSFTQGLTAYEQY
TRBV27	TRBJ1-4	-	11	ASAGQGREKLF
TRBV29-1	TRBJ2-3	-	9	SAALGDTQY
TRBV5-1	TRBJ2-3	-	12	ASSSAAHTDTQY
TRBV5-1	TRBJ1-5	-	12	ASSLTGSNQPQH
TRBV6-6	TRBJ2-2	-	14	ATPRRHGANTGELF
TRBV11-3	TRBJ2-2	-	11	ASSLTNTGELF
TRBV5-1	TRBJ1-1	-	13	ASSSGQAQNTEAF
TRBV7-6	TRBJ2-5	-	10	ASSPKQETQY